The 10 T cell receptor beta chains below were found in one sample sequenced in a study of T cell repertoires in cytomegalovirus infection. Using its own MiXCR run on the reads, TCRdb lists one record per CDR3 protein. The profile shows more than 400,000 distinct CDR3 sequences, 26% of them singletons. Sequenced sample: PBMCs. These receptors were collected from a human donor in good health (CMV status not recorded). Some clones in this sample may be carry-over from other donors' samples.

This chain uses TRBV12-3 or TRBV12-4 with TRBJ1-5; D remains unclear. The germline V and J ends were trimmed by 5 bases and 0 bases, with 8 bases remaining between them. This CDR3 spans 14 amino acids. CDR3 residues: CASSPQVSNQPQHF. Written as DNA, the CDR3 is TGTGCCAGCAGTCCGCAGGTTAGCAATCAGCCCCAGCATTTT.

The V and J genes are TRBV6-1 and TRBJ2-1; D may match TRBD1 or TRBD2 (5 bases each). Germline CDR1 and CDR2: MNHNS and SASEGT. The CDR3 contains 10 residues. V was shortened by 6 bases and J by 11 bases, with 8 bases between the two germline ends. Here the CDR3 DNA reads TGTGCCAGCAGGAGGGGAAAGCAGTTCTTC. Its protein product is CASRRGKQFF.

V usage is TRBV20-1 and J usage is TRBJ1-5; D ambiguous. Germline V lookup: CDR1 DFQATT, CDR2 SNEGSKA (reference sequence). This CDR3 spans 12 amino acids. With 0 bases removed from V and 12 bases from J, the gap between germline ends came to 12 bases. The CDR3 nucleotides read TGCAGTGCTAGAGACCGCCCCCATTTCCAGCATTTT. This codes for CSARDRPHFQHF.

The V gene is TRBV15, the J gene TRBJ2-5, with 8 bases matching TRBD2. In germline, CDR1 is LNHNV, CDR2 YYDKDF (reference sequence). V gave up 0 bases and J gave up 5 bases; unmatched junction bases: 8. The CDR3 runs 16 residues. The CDR3 DNA reads as TGTGCCACCAGCAGAGATCAGGGCGGGAGGACGGAGACCCAGTACTTC. Its translation is CATSRDQGGRTETQYF.

In this sample, this clonotype turned up many times. The chain carries TRBV7-2 and TRBJ1-5, with TRBD1 identical over 7 bases. The CDR3 totals 15 residues. CDR1 and CDR2 from the germline V gene are SGHTA and FQGNSA. Trimming removed 3 bases from V and 4 bases from J; junction bases left unmatched: 6. The CDR3 region is CASSFSTGENQPQHF. In nucleotides, the CDR3 is TGTGCCAGCAGCTTCTCAACAGGGGAAAATCAGCCCCAGCATTTT.

The gene calls are TRBV7-2 and TRBJ2-6; 9 bases align to TRBD2. CDR3 length: 18 amino acids. V was pared by 8 bases and J by 0 bases, with 11 bases of the junction left unmatched. The germline V gene has CDR1 SGHTA and CDR2 FQGNSA. The CDR3 region has the DNA TGTGCCAGCTTACAGATAGCGGGAGCACGCTCTGGGGCCAACGTCCTGACTTTC. The encoded protein is CASLQIAGARSGANVLTF.

Ten or more counts support this clonotype. The chain links TRBV7-2 to TRBJ1-1, with D hard to call. This CDR3 has 12 residues. V was pared by 2 bases and J by 6 bases, with 7 bases between. The germline gives CDR1 SGHTA, CDR2 FQGNSA. CDR3 DNA sequence: TGTGCCAGCAGCTTATTCAACGCTGAAGCTTTCTTT. This sequence encodes CASSLFNAEAFF.

This clonotype was seen a single time. The chain combines TRBV24-1 with TRBJ2-1; 8 bases map to TRBD1. Per germline, CDR1 KGHDR and CDR2 SFDVKD. CDR3 length equals 15 residues. Trimming took 7 bases from V and 9 from J; bases not matched to a gene: 13. The CDR3 region has the DNA TGTGCCACCAGCCTGGACAGGGCGATGGCGGGTGAGCAGTTCTTC. This translates into CATSLDRAMAGEQFF.

This clonotype was detected ten times or more. The rearrangement links TRBV6-1 to TRBJ1-5; TRBD1 agrees at 9 bases. CDR3 length: 15 residues. J lost 2 bases, V lost 6 bases, and 5 bases had no gene match. Germline V CDR1 and CDR2: MNHNS, SASEGT. Here the CDR3 DNA reads TGTGCCAGCAGGGGGACAGGGAACGGCAATCAGCCCCAGCATTTT. Its protein is CASRGTGNGNQPQHF.

The chain is built from TRBV20-1 and TRBJ1-2; no reliable D call. The CDR3 totals 12 residues. The V and J ends lost 1 base and 6 bases respectively, with 9 bases between them. Germline-derived CDR1 and CDR2 are DFQATT and SNEGSKA (reference sequence). The CDR3 spells CSARVRGDGYTF. The CDR3 nucleotides are TGCAGTGCTAGAGTACGCGGAGATGGCTACACCTTC.